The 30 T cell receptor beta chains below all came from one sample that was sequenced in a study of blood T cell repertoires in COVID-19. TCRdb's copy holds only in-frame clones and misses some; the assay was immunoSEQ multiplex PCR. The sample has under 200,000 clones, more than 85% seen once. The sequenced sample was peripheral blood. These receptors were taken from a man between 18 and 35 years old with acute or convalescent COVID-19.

The CDR3 DNA reads TGTGCCAGCAGTGAACCCGGTTTCCAAGAGACCCAGTACTTC. This gives the protein CASSEPGFQETQYF. The chain links TRBV6-1 to TRBJ2-5; D uncertain. The CDR3 is made up of 14 amino acids. The germline CDR1 and CDR2 sequences are MNHNS and SASEGT. The V end was cut by 2 bases, the J end by 1 base, with 8 bases between.

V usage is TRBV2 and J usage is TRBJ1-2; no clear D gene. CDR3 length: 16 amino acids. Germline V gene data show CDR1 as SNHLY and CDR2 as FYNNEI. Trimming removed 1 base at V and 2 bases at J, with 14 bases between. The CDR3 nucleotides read TGTGCCAGCAGTGAAGGGCAAAGGAGATCAAACTATGGCTACACCTTC. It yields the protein CASSEGQRRSNYGYTF.

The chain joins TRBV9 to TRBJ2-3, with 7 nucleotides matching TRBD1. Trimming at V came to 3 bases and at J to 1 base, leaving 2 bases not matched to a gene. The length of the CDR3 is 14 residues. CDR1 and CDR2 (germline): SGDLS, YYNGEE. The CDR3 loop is CASSEGTGTDTQYF. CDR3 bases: TGTGCCAGCAGCGAGGGGACAGGCACAGATACGCAGTATTTT.

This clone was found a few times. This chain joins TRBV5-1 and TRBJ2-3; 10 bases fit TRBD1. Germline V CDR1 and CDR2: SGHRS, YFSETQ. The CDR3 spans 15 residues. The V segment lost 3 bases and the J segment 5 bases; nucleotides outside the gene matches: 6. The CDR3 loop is CASSWDRGIGDTQYF. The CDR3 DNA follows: TGCGCCAGCAGCTGGGACAGGGGAATAGGAGATACGCAGTATTTT. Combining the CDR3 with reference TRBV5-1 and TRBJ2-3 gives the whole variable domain KAGVTQTPRYLIKTRGQQVTLSCSPISGHRSVSWYQQTPGQGLQFLFEYFSETQRNKGNFPGRFSGRQFSNSRSEMNVSTLELGDSALYLCASSWDRGIGDTQYFGPGTRLTVL.

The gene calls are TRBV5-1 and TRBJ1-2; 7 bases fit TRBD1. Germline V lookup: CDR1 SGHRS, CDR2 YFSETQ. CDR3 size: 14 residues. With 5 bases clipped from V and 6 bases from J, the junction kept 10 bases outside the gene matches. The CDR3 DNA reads TGCGCCAGCAGGTTACGAGGGGGCGCGGATGGCTACACCTTC. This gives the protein CASRLRGGADGYTF.

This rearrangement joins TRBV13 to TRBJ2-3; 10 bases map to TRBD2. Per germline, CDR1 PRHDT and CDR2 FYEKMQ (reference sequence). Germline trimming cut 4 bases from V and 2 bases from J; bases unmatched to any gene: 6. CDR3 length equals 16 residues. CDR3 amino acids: CASSSHSGGPTDTQYF. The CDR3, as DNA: TGTGCCAGCAGCTCCCATAGCGGGGGGCCCACAGATACGCAGTATTTT.

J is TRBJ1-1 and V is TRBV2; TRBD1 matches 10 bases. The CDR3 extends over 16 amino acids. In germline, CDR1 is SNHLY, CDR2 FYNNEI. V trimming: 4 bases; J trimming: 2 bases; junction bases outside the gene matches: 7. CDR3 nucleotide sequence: TGTGCCAGCAGTGTTGACAGGGGGCGGGCTAACACTGAAGCTTTCTTT. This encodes CASSVDRGRANTEAFF.

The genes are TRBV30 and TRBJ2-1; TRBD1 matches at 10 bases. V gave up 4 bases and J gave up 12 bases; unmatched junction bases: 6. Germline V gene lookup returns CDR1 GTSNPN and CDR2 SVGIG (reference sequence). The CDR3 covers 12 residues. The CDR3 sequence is CAWTETGGLQFF. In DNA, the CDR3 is TGTGCCTGGACTGAGACAGGGGGCCTGCAGTTCTTC.

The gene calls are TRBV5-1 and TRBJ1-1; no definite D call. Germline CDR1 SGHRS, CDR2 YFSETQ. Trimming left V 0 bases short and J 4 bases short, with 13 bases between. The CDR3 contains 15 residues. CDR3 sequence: CASSLEPVAGTEAFF. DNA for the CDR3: TGCGCCAGCAGCTTGGAACCAGTCGCTGGCACTGAAGCTTTCTTT.

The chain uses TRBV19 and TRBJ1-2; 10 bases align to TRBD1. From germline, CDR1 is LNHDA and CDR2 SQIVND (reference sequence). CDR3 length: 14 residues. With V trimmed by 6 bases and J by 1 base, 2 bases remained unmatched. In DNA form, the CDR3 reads TGTGCCAGTAGGACAGGGGGCCTTAACTATGGCTACACCTTC. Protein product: CASRTGGLNYGYTF.

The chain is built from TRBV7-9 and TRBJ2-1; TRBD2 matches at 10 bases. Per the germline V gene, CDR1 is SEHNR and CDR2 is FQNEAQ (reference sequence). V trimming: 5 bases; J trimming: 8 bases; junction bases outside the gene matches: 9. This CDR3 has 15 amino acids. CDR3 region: CASSQSSGGDHEQFF. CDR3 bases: TGTGCCAGCAGCCAGTCTAGCGGGGGAGACCATGAGCAGTTCTTC.

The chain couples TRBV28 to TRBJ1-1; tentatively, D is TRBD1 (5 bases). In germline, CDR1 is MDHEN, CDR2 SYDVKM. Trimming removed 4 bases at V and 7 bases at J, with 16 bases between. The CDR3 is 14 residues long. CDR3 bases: TGTGCCAGCAGTTACAGGCGTGATGCGAGTGAAGCTTTCTTT. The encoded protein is CASSYRRDASEAFF. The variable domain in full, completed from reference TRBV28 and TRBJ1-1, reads DVKVTQSSRYLVKRTGEKVFLECVQDMDHENMFWYRQDPGLGLRLIYFSYDVKMKEKGDIPEGYSVSREKKERFSLILESASTNQTSMYLCASSYRRDASEAFFGQGTRLTVV.

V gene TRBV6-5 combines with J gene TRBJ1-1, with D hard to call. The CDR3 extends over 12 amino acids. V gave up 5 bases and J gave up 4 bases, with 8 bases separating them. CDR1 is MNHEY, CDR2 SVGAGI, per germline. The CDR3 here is CASSREGTEAFF. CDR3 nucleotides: TGTGCCAGCAGTAGGGAGGGCACTGAAGCTTTCTTT.

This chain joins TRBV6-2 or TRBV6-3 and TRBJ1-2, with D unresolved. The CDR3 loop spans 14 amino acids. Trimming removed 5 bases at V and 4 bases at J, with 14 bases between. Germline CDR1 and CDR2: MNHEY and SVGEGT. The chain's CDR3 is CASSAMRDLYGYTF. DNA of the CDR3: TGTGCCAGCAGTGCCATGCGGGATCTCTATGGCTACACCTTC.

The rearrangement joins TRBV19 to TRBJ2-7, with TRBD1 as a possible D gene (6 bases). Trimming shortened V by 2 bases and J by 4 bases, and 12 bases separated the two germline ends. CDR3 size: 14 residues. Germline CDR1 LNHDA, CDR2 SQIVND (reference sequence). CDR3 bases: TGTGCCAGTAGTATATCCATACAGGGATACGAGCAGTACTTC. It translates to CASSISIQGYEQYF.

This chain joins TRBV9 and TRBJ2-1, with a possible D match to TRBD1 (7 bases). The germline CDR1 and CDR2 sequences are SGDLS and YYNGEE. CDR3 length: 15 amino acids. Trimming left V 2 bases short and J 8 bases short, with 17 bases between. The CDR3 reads CASSVRQGGPDEQFF. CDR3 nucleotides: TGTGCCAGCAGCGTTCGTCAGGGGGGCCCTGATGAGCAGTTCTTC.

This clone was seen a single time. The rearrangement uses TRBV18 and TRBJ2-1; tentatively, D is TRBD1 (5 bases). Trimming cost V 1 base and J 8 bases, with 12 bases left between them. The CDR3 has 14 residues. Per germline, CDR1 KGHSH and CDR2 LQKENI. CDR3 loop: CASSPLGSRDEQFF. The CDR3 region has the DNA TGTGCCAGCTCACCACTAGGTAGCAGGGATGAGCAGTTCTTC. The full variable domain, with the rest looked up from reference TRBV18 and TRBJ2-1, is NAGVMQNPRHLVRRRGQEARLRCSPMKGHSHVYWYRQLPEEGLKFMVYLQKENIIDESGMPKERFSAEFPKEGPSILRIQQVVRGDSAAYFCASSPLGSRDEQFFGPGTRLTVL.

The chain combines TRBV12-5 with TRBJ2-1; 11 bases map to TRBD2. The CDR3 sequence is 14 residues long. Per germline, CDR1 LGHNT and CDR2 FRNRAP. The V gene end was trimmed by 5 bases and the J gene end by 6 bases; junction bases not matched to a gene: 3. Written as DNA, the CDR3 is TGTGCTAGTGGTCTCGGACTAGCGGGCAATGAGCAGTTCTTC. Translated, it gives CASGLGLAGNEQFF.

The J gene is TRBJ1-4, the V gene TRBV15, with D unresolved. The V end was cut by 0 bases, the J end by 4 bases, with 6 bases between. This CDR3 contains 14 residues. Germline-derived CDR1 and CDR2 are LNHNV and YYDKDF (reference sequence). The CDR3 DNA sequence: TGTGCCACCAGCAGAGATCGGGTTAATGAAAAACTGTTTTTT. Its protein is CATSRDRVNEKLFF.

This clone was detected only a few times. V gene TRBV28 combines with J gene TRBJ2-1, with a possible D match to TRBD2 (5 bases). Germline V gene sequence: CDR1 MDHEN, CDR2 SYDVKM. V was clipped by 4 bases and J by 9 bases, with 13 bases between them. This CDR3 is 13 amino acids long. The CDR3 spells CASSSAGGGEQFF. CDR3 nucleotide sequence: TGTGCCAGCAGTTCCGCGGGTGGTGGTGAGCAGTTCTTC.

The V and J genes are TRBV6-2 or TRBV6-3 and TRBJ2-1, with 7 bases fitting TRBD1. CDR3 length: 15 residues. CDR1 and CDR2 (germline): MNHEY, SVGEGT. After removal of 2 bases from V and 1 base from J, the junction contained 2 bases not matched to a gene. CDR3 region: CASSYGTASYNEQFF. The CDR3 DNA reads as TGTGCCAGCAGTTACGGGACAGCTTCCTACAATGAGCAGTTCTTC.

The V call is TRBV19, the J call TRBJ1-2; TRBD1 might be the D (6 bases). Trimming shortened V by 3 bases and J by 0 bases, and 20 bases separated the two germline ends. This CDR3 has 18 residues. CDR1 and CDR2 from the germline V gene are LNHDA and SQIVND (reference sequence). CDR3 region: CASSIPARTELTNYGYTF. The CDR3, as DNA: TGTGCCAGTAGTATCCCCGCCCGGACAGAGCTCACTAACTATGGCTACACCTTC.

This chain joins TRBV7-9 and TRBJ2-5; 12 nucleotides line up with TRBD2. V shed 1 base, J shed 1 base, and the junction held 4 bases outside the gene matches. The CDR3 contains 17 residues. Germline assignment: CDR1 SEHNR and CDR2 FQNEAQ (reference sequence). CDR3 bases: TGTGCCAGCAGCTTAGACGGACTAGCGGGGACCCAAGAGACCCAGTACTTC. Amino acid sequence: CASSLDGLAGTQETQYF.

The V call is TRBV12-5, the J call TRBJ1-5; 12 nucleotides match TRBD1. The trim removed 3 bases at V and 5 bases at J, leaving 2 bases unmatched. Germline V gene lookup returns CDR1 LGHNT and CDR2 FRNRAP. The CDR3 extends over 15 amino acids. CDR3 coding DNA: TGTGCTAGTGGTTTAGGGACAGGGGGCGATCAGCCCCAGCATTTT. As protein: CASGLGTGGDQPQHF.

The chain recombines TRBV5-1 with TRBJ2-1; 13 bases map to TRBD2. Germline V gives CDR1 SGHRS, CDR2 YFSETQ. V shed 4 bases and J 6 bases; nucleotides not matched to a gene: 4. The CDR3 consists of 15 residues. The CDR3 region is CASSRLAGGGNEQFF. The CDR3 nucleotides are TGCGCCAGCAGCCGACTAGCGGGGGGTGGCAATGAGCAGTTCTTC.

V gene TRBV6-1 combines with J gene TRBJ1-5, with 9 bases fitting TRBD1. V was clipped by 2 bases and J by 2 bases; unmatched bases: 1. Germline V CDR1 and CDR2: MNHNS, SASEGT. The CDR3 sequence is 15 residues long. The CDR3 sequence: CASSEWDRGNQPQHF. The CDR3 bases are TGTGCCAGCAGTGAATGGGACAGGGGCAATCAGCCCCAGCATTTT.

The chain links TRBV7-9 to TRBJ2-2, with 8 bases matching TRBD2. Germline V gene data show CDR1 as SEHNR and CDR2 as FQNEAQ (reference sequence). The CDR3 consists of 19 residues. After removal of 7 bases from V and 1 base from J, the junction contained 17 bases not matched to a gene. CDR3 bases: TGTGCCAGCAACTCAAATAAGGGCCTCAGCGGGGGGAACACCGGGGAGCTGTTTTTT. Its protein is CASNSNKGLSGGNTGELFF.

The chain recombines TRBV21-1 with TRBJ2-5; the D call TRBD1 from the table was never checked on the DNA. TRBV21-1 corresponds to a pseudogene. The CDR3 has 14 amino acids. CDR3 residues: CASSPRQLQETQYF. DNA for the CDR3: TGTGCCAGCAGCCCCCGACAGCTCCAAGAGACCCAGTACTTC.

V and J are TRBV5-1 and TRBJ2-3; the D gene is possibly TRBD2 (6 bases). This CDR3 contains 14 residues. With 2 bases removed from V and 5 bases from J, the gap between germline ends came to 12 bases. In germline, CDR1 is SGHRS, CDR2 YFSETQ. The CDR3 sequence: CASSFEGGIDTQYF. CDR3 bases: TGCGCCAGCAGCTTCGAGGGAGGTATAGATACGCAGTATTTT.

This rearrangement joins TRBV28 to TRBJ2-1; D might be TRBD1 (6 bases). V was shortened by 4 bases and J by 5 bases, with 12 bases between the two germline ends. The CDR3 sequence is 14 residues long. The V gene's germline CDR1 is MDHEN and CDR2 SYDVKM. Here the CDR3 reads CASSYNRDHNEQFF. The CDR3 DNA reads TGTGCCAGCAGTTATAACAGGGATCACAATGAGCAGTTCTTC.